The text below deals with one T cell receptor (beta chain). The record originates from a study of blood T cell repertoires in COVID-19. Repertoires were generated with immunoSEQ multiplex PCR, while TCRdb's copy carries only in-frame clones and drops some. The sample lists about 98,000 clones, approximately 72% occurring once. The CDR3 sequence is 15 residues long. The germline V gene has CDR1 KGHSH and CDR2 LQKENI. Deletions cut 3 bases from V and 4 bases from J, with 15 bases between. Sequenced material: peripheral blood. V gene TRBV18 combines with J gene TRBJ1-1, with D possibly matching TRBD1 (5 bases). This TCR was sampled from a man between 65 and 85 years old with acute or convalescent COVID-19. The CDR3 nucleotides read TGTGCCAGCTCACCTTTCGCGGGGGTGAGCACTGAAGCTTTCTTT. Residues: CASSPFAGVSTEAFF. The variable domain in full, with the rest retrieved from reference TRBV18 and TRBJ1-1, is NAGVMQNPRHLVRRRGQEARLRCSPMKGHSHVYWYRQLPEEGLKFMVYLQKENIIDESGMPKERFSAEFPKEGPSILRIQQVVRGDSAAYFCASSPFAGVSTEAFFGQGTRLTVV.